A single sample gave rise to the 14 T cell receptor beta chains below, sequenced in a study of cytomegalovirus exposure and HLA in healthy donors. A multiplex PCR was run with 60 Vbeta primers and 13 Jbeta primers. The assay was immunoSEQ multiplex PCR, and TCRdb's table has in-frame clones only and misses some. The sample holds under 200,000 clones, roughly 79% seen once. Material for sequencing was PBMCs. Receptors originate from a woman aged 50 to 60 in good health and CMV-seronegative.

The chain recombines TRBV6-1 with TRBJ2-2; D unresolved. V lost 2 bases and J lost 5, with 3 bases in between. Germline-derived CDR1 and CDR2 are MNHNS and SASEGT. This CDR3 contains 12 residues. The DNA of the CDR3 is TGTGCCAGCAGTGAACGGACCGGGGAGCTGTTTTTT. Translated, it gives CASSERTGELFF.

This sequence joins TRBV16 and TRBJ2-1, with D possibly matching TRBD2 (6 bases). V was clipped by 0 bases and J by 6 bases, with 15 bases between them. CDR3 length: 16 residues. CDR1 is KGHSY, CDR2 FQNENV, per germline. The CDR3 nucleotides are TGTGCCAGCAGCCAATCCCGGGGGAGGCTCGGCAATGAGCAGTTCTTC. Translation: CASSQSRGRLGNEQFF. Combining the CDR3 with reference TRBV16 and TRBJ2-1 gives the whole variable domain GEEVAQTPKHLVRGEGQKAKLYCAPIKGHSYVFWYQQVLKNEFKFLISFQNENVFDETGMPKERFSAKCLPNSPCSLEIQATKLEDSAVYFCASSQSRGRLGNEQFFGPGTRLTVL.

The table lists this clone with a count of one. This chain connects TRBV5-4 to TRBJ2-5; a weak D match, TRBD2 (5 bases). V was pared by 4 bases and J by 1 base, with 17 bases between. Per germline, CDR1 SGHNT and CDR2 YYREEE (reference sequence). This CDR3 is 16 amino acids long. The CDR3: CASSPRAQAAQETQYF. The CDR3 DNA reads TGTGCCAGCAGCCCAAGGGCCCAAGCGGCCCAAGAGACCCAGTACTTC.

The rearrangement links TRBV7-3 to TRBJ1-1, with 7 nucleotides matching TRBD1. The junction had 6 bases not matched to a gene; V was cut back by 6 bases and J by 5 bases. The CDR3 has 13 amino acids. Germline loops: CDR1 SGHTA, CDR2 FQGTGA. The CDR3, as DNA: TGTGCCAGCAGGGGGGCAGGGGGTACTGAAGCTTTCTTT. Its translation is CASRGAGGTEAFF.

The chain joins TRBV7-2 to TRBJ1-1; D is uncertain. Trimming stripped 4 bases from V and 3 bases from J, with 3 bases between. The CDR3 is made up of 11 amino acids. The germline CDR1 and CDR2 sequences are SGHTA and FQGNSA. As DNA, the CDR3 is TGTGCCAGCAGCTCCGACACTGAAGCTTTCTTT. It translates to CASSSDTEAFF.

The rearrangement links TRBV4-2 to TRBJ2-5; perhaps TRBD2 as D (6 bases). The V and J ends lost 0 bases and 1 base respectively, with 9 bases between them. Germline CDR1 is LGHNA and CDR2 is YNFKEQ. This CDR3 comprises 15 residues. CDR3 amino acids: CASSQERDFQETQYF. CDR3 nucleotide sequence: TGTGCCAGCAGCCAAGAGCGGGACTTCCAAGAGACCCAGTACTTC.

The V call is TRBV7-9, the J call TRBJ1-1; D call uncertain. V lost 2 bases and J lost 2, with 12 bases in between. Germline CDR1 reads SEHNR; CDR2 reads FQNEAQ (reference sequence). There are 15 residues in the CDR3. CDR3 loop: CASSLPGEGNTEAFF. CDR3 bases: TGTGCCAGCAGCTTACCCGGAGAGGGTAACACTGAAGCTTTCTTT.

The V and J genes are TRBV19 and TRBJ1-6; TRBD1 matches at 8 bases. The CDR3 consists of 15 residues. The ends lost 7 bases at V and 6 bases at J; junction bases unmatched: 8. CDR1 and CDR2 from the germline V gene are LNHDA and SQIVND (reference sequence). CDR3 bases: TGTGCCAGTACCACCGGGACAGGAGGTAATTCACCCCTCCACTTT. This codes for CASTTGTGGNSPLHF.

This chain uses TRBV7-9 with TRBJ2-1; TRBD2 is a possible D gene (5 bases). This CDR3 comprises 15 residues. The germline V gene encodes CDR1 SEHNR and CDR2 FQNEAQ (reference sequence). V shed 0 bases and J shed 5 bases, with 11 bases lying between them. The CDR3 nucleotides are TGTGCCAGCAGCTTAGCGGCCGCGGGCAACAATGAGCAGTTCTTC. This translates into CASSLAAAGNNEQFF.

The chain recombines TRBV6-5 with TRBJ1-1; D is ambiguous. The CDR3 runs 15 residues. The V end was cut by 2 bases, the J end by 6 bases, with 16 bases between. Germline V CDR1 and CDR2: MNHEY, SVGAGI. The CDR3 sequence is CASSYLSGMAAEAFF. The CDR3 bases are TGTGCCAGCAGTTACCTCTCGGGGATGGCCGCTGAAGCTTTCTTT.

The chain employs TRBV14 and TRBJ1-5; D ambiguous. The ends were cut back, 1 base at V and 6 bases at J, with 7 bases in the middle. The V gene's germline CDR1 is SGHDN and CDR2 FVKESK. CDR3 length equals 13 residues. The CDR3 region is CASSQGGSQPQHF. In DNA, the CDR3 is TGTGCCAGCAGCCAAGGAGGGAGTCAGCCCCAGCATTTT. Filled out from reference TRBV14 and TRBJ1-5, the complete variable domain reads EAGVTQFPSHSVIEKGQTVTLRCDPISGHDNLYWYRRVMGKEIKFLLHFVKESKQDESGMPNNRFLAERTGGTYSTLKVQPAELEDSGVYFCASSQGGSQPQHFGDGTRLSIL.

This clone has just a few counts. V usage is TRBV7-2 and J usage is TRBJ2-1, with 7 bases matching TRBD2. This CDR3 region has 15 residues. CDR1 is SGHTA, CDR2 FQGNSA, per germline. With 5 bases clipped from V and 7 bases from J, the junction kept 11 bases outside the gene matches. The chain's CDR3 is CASSPRAPAGNEQFF. The CDR3 DNA reads TGTGCCAGCAGCCCCAGGGCCCCAGCGGGAAATGAGCAGTTCTTC.

J is TRBJ1-1 and V is TRBV6-1, with D possibly being TRBD1 (5 bases). Germline CDR1 is MNHNS and CDR2 is SASEGT. Trimming cost V 5 bases and J 5 bases, with 15 bases left between them. The CDR3 has 14 residues. The CDR3 DNA follows: TGTGCCAGCAGTCAGCACGGGGGGTGGACTGAAGCTTTCTTT. It codes for CASSQHGGWTEAFF.

This clone was observed a few times. This sequence joins TRBV6-5 and TRBJ1-3, with 7 bases matching TRBD1. Trimming removed 6 bases from V and 4 bases from J; junction bases left unmatched: 9. The CDR3 runs 15 residues. Germline assignment: CDR1 MNHEY and CDR2 SVGAGI. The CDR3 is CASRTTGSGGNTIYF. Written as DNA, the CDR3 is TGTGCCAGCAGAACGACAGGGTCGGGAGGAAACACCATATATTTT.